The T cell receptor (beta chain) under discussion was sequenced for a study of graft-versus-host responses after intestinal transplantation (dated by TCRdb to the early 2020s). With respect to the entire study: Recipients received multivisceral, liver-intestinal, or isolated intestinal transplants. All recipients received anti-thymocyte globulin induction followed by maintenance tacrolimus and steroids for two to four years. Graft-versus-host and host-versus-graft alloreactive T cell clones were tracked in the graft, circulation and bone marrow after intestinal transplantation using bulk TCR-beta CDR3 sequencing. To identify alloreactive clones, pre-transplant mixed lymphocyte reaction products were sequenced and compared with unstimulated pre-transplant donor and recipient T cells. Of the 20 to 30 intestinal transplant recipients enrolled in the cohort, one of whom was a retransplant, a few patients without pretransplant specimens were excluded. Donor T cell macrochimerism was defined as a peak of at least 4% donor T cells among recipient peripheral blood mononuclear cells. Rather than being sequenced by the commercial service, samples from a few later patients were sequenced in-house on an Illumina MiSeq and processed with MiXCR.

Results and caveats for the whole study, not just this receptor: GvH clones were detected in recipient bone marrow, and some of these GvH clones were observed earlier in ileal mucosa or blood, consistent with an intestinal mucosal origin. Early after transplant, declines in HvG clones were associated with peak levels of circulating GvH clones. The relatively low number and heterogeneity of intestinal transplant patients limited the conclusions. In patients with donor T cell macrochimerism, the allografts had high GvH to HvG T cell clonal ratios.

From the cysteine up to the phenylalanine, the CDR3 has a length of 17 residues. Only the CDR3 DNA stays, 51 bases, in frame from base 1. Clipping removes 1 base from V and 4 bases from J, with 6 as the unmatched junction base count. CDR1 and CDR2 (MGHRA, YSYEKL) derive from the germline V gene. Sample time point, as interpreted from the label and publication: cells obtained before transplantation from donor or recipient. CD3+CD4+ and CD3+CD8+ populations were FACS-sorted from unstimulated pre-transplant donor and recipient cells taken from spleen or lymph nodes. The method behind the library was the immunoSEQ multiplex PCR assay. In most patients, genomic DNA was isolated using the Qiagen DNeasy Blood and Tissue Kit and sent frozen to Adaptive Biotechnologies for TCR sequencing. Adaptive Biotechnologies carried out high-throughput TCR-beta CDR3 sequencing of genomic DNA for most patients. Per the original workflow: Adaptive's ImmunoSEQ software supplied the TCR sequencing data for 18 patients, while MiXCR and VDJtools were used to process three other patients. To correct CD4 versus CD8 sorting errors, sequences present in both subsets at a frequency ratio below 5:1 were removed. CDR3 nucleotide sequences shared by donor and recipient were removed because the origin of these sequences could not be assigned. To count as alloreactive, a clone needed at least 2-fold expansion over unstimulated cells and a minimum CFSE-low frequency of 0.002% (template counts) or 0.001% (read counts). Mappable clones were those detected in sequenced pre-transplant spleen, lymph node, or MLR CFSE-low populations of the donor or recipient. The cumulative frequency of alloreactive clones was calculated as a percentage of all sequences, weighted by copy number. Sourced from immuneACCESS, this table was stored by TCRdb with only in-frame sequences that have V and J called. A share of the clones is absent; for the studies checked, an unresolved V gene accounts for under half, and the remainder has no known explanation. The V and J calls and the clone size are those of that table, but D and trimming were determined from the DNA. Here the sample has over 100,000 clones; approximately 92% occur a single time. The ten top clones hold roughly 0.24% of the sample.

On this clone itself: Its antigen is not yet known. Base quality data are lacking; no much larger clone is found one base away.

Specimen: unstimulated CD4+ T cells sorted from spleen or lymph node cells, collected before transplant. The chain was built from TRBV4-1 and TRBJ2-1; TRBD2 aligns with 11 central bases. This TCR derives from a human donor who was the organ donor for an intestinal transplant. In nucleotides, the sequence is TGCGCCAGCAGCCAAGTAACTAGCGGGAGCTTATACAATGAGCAGTTCTTC. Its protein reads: CASSQVTSGSLYNEQFF.